This T cell receptor (beta chain) derives from a study of post-analysis software for immune sequencing data. With 6 bases removed from V and 3 bases from J, the gap between germline ends came to 12 bases. The germline V gene encodes CDR1 MRHNA and CDR2 SNTAGT. The CDR3 is 13 amino acids. Note on this clonotype: The antigen remains undetermined.

Notes on the study in general: Patients carried roughly 5 TRBV segments more frequently than controls did, and TRBV5-6, TRBV5-1 and TRBV20-1 were among them. Significantly lower normalized Chao1 diversity was seen in multiple sclerosis patients than in controls.

Each TCR beta cDNA library carried unique molecular identifiers. TCRdb reprocessed the PCR reads via MiXCR and lists one record per CDR3 protein. The sample has under 200,000 distinct CDR3 sequences, roughly 34% seen once; the top ten hold 25% to 35%. The V call is TRBV6-4, the J call TRBJ2-7; no clear D gene. The starting material was blood, obtained after autologous hematopoietic stem cell transplantation. This TCR came from a girl aged 5-17 years with multiple sclerosis. CDR3 DNA: TGTGCCAGCAGCCCCCCTCCATTCTACGAGCAGTACTTC. This translates into CASSPPPFYEQYF.